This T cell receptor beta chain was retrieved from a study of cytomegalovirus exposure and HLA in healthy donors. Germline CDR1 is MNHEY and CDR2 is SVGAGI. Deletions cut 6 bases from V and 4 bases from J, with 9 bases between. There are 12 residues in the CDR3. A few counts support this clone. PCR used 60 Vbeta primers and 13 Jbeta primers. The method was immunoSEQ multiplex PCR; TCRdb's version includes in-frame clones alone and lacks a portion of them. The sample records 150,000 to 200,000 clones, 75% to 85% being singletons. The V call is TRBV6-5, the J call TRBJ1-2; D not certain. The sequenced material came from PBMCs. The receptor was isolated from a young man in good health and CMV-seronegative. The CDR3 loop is CASSPGSYGYTF. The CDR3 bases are TGTGCCAGCAGCCCCGGGTCCTATGGCTACACCTTC.